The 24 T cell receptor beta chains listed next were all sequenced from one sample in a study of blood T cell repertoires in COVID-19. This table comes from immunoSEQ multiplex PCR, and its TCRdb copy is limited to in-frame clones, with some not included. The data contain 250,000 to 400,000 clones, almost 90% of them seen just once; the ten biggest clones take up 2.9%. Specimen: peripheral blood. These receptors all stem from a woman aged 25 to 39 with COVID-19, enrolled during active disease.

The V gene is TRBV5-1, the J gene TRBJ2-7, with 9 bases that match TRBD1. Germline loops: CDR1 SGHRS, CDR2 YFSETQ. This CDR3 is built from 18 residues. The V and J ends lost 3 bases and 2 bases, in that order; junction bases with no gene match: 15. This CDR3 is CASSSPRYGTGQTYEQYF. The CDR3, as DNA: TGCGCCAGCAGCTCCCCTCGATACGGGACAGGGCAGACCTACGAGCAGTACTTC.

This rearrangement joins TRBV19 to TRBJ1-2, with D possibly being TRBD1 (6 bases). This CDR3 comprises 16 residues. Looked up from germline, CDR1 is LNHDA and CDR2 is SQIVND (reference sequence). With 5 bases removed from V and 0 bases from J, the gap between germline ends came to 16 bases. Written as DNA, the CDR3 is TGTGCCAGTAGTCCGGGACAACTAAAGACTAACTATGGCTACACCTTC. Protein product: CASSPGQLKTNYGYTF.

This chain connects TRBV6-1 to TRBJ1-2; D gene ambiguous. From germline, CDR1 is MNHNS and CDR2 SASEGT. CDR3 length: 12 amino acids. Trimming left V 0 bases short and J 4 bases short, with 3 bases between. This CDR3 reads CASSEAGYGYTF. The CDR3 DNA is TGTGCCAGCAGTGAAGCCGGCTATGGCTACACCTTC.

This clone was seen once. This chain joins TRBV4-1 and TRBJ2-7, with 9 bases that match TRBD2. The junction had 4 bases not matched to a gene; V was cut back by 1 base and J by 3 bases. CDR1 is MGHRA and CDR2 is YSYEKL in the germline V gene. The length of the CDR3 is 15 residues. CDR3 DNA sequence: TGCGCCAGCAGCCAAGTCGCTAGCGGGATCTACGAGCAGTACTTC. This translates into CASSQVASGIYEQYF.

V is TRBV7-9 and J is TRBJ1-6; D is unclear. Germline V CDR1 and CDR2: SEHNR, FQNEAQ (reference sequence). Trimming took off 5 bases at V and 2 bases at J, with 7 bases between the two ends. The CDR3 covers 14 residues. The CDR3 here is CASSHDTYNSPLHF. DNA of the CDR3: TGTGCCAGCAGCCATGACACCTATAATTCACCCCTCCACTTT.

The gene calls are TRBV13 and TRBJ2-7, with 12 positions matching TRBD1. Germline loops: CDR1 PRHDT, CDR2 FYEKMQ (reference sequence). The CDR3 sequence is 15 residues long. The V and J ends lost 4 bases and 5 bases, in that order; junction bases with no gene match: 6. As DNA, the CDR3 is TGTGCCAGCAGCTCCCGGGACAGGGGGCGCGACGAGCAGTACTTC. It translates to CASSSRDRGRDEQYF.

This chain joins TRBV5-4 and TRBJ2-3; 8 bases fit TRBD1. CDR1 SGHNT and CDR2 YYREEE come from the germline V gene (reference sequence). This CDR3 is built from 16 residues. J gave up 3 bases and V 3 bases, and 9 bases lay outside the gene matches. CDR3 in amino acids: CASSSPGQGATDTQYF. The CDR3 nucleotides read TGTGCCAGCAGCTCCCCGGGGCAGGGGGCTACAGATACGCAGTATTTT.

As DNA, the CDR3 is TGTGCCTGGAGCGCCGGTCCCATGAAAGAGACCCAGTACTTC. This translates into CAWSAGPMKETQYF. This chain links TRBV30 with TRBJ2-5; the D is unclear. This CDR3 comprises 14 residues. CDR1 and CDR2 from the germline V gene are GTSNPN and SVGIG (reference sequence). Trimming removed 3 bases at V and 3 bases at J, with 14 bases between.

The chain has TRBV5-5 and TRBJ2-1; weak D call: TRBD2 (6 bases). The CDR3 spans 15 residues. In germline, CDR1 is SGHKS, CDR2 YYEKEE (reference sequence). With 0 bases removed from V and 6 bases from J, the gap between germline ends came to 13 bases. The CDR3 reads CASSLDSGLRNEQFF. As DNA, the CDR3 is TGTGCCAGCAGCTTGGACTCGGGACTGCGCAATGAGCAGTTCTTC.

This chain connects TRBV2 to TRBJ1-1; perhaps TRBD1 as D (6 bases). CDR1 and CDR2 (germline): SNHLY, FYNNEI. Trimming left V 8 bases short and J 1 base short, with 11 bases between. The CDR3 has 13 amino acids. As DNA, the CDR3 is TGTGCCAGCTTCAGGGGTGGGAACACTGAAGCTTTCTTT. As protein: CASFRGGNTEAFF.

As DNA, the CDR3 is TGTGCCAGCAGAATAAGACAGGGGGCTGGGGTAGGGGAGACCCAGTACTTC. Translated, it gives CASRIRQGAGVGETQYF. The V gene is TRBV7-2, the J gene TRBJ2-5; 10 bases are a match to TRBD1. The CDR3 has 17 amino acids. V shed 6 bases and J 5 bases; nucleotides not matched to a gene: 15. The germline V gene encodes CDR1 SGHTA and CDR2 FQGNSA. Combining the CDR3 with reference TRBV7-2 and TRBJ2-5 gives the whole variable domain GAGVSQSPSNKVTEKGKDVELRCDPISGHTALYWYRQSLGQGLEFLIYFQGNSAPDKSGLPSDRFSAERTGGSVSTLTIQRTQQEDSAVYLCASRIRQGAGVGETQYFGPGTRLLVL.

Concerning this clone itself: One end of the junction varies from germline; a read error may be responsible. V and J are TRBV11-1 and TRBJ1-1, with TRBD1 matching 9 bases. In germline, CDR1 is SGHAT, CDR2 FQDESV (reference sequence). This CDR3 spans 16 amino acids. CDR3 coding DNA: TGTGCCAGCGAATTTGGGAGACAGGGGGTGAAGACTGAAGCTTTCTTT. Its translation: CASEFGRQGVKTEAFF.

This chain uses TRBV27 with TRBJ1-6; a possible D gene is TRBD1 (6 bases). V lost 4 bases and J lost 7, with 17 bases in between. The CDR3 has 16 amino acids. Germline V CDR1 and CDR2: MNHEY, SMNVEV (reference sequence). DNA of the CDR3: TGTGCCAGCAGTTCCCTCGGAGGGGGGGGAAATTCACCCCTCCACTTT. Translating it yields CASSSLGGGGNSPLHF.

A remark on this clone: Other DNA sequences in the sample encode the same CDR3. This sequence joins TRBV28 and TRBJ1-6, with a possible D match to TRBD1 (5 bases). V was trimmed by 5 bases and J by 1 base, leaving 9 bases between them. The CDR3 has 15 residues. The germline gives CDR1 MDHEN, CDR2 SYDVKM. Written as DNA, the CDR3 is TGTGCCAGCAGTCCGGGGGGGTCCTATAATTCACCCCTCCACTTT. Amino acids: CASSPGGSYNSPLHF. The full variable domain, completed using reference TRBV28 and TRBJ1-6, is DVKVTQSSRYLVKRTGEKVFLECVQDMDHENMFWYRQDPGLGLRLIYFSYDVKMKEKGDIPEGYSVSREKKERFSLILESASTNQTSMYLCASSPGGSYNSPLHFGNGTRLTVT.

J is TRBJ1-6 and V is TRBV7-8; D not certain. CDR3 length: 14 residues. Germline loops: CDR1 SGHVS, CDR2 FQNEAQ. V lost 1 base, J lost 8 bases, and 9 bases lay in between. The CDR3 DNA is TGTGCCAGCAGCTTAGGTGGGGAGCATTCACCCCTCCACTTT. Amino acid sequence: CASSLGGEHSPLHF.

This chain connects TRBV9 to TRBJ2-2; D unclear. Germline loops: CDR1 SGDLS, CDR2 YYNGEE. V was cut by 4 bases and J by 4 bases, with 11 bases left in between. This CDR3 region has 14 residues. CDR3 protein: CASSPHYTTGELFF. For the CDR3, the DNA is TGTGCCAGCAGCCCTCACTATACCACCGGGGAGCTGTTTTTT.

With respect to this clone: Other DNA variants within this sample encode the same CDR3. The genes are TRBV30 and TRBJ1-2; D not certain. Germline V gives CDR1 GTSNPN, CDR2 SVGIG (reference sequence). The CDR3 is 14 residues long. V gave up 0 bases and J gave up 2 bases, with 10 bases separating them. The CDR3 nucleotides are TGTGCCTGGAGTGTACTGGGCAGGAACTATGGCTACACCTTC. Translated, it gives CAWSVLGRNYGYTF.

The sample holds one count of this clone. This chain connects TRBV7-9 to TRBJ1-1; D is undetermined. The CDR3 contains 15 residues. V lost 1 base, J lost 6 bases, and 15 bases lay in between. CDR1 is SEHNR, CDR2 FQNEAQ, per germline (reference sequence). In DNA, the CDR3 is TGTGCCAGCAGCTTAGATTTCGGGGTCGTGGCTGAAGCTTTCTTT. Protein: CASSLDFGVVAEAFF.

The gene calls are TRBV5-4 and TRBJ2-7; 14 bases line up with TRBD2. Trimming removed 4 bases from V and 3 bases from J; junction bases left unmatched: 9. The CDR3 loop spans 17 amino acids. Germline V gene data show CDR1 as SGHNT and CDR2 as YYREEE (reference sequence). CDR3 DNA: TGTGCCAGCAGCGACGGGACTAGCGGGAGTTTGCGCTACGAGCAGTACTTC. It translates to CASSDGTSGSLRYEQYF. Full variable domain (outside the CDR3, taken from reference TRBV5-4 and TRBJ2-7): ETGVTQSPTHLIKTRGQQVTLRCSSQSGHNTVSWYQQALGQGPQFIFQYYREEENGRGNFPPRFSGLQFPNYSSELNVNALELDDSALYLCASSDGTSGSLRYEQYFGPGTRLTVT.

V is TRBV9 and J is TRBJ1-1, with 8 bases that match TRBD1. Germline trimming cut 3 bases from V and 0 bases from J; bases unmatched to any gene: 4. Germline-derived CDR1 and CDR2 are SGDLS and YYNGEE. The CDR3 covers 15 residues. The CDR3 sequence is CASSALTGVNTEAFF. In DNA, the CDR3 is TGTGCCAGCAGCGCCCTGACAGGGGTGAACACTGAAGCTTTCTTT.

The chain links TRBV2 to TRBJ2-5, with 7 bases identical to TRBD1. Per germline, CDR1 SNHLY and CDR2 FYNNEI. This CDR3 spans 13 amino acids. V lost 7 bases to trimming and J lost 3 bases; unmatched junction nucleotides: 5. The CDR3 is CASIRGTEETQYF. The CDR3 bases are TGTGCCAGCATCCGTGGGACAGAAGAGACCCAGTACTTC.

The CDR3 DNA is TGTGCCAGCAGCCTCCAGGGGGGCTATGGCTACACCTTC. As protein: CASSLQGGYGYTF. The genes are TRBV5-4 and TRBJ1-2; TRBD1 matches 7 bases. CDR1 and CDR2 (germline): SGHNT, YYREEE (reference sequence). The CDR3 is made up of 13 amino acids. V dropped 4 bases and J dropped 4; count of bases not matched to a gene: 4. Complete variable domain (other parts from reference TRBV5-4 and TRBJ1-2): ETGVTQSPTHLIKTRGQQVTLRCSSQSGHNTVSWYQQALGQGPQFIFQYYREEENGRGNFPPRFSGLQFPNYSSELNVNALELDDSALYLCASSLQGGYGYTFGSGTRLTVV.

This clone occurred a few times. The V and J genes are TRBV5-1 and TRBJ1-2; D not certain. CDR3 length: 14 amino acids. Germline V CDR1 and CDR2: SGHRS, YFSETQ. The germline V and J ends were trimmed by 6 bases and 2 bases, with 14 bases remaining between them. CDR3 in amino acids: CASTPSGENYGYTF. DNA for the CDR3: TGCGCCAGCACCCCGAGTGGGGAGAACTATGGCTACACCTTC.

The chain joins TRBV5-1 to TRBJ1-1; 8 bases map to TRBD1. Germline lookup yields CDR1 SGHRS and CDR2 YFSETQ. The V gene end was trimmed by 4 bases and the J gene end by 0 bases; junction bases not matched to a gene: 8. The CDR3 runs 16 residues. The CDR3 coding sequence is TGCGCCAGCAGCCCCGGACAGGGTGGAGTGAACACTGAAGCTTTCTTT. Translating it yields CASSPGQGGVNTEAFF.